Shown below are 14 T cell receptor beta chains from a single sample sequenced in a study of cytomegalovirus exposure and HLA in healthy donors. Vbeta (60) and Jbeta (13) primers were used in the PCR. Assay used: immunoSEQ multiplex PCR; TCRdb lists only in-frame clones, some missing. The repertoire holds some 130,000 clones, with 74% as singletons. The sequencing sample was made of PBMCs. The origin of the receptors is a male donor in good health and CMV-seronegative.

The chain is built from TRBV10-2 and TRBJ1-5; unclear D gene. The ends were cut back, 4 bases at V and 5 bases at J, with 12 bases in the middle. The CDR3 totals 14 residues. CDR1 WSHSY and CDR2 SAAADI come from the germline V gene. In nucleotides, the CDR3 is TGCGCCAGCAGTGCACGGACTGCAGATCAGCCCCAGCATTTT. Residues: CASSARTADQPQHF.

The V call is TRBV6-6, the J call TRBJ1-5, with 10 bases matching TRBD1. The CDR3 consists of 14 residues. Germline V CDR1 and CDR2: MNHNY, SVGAGI (reference sequence). V was pared by 5 bases and J by 8 bases, with 6 bases of the junction left unmatched. The CDR3, as DNA: TGTGCCAGCAGTCCGACAGGGGGCGGCGAGCCCCAGCATTTT. It translates to CASSPTGGGEPQHF.

The chain employs TRBV19 and TRBJ2-7; D remains unclear. The ends were cut back, 5 bases at V and 0 bases at J, with 14 bases in the middle. Germline CDR1 and CDR2: LNHDA and SQIVND (reference sequence). The CDR3 spans 15 residues. The DNA for the CDR3 is TGTGCCAGTAGTCCCCATCTAGGCATCTCCTACGAGCAGTACTTC. This encodes CASSPHLGISYEQYF.

This sequence joins TRBV5-1 and TRBJ2-7; TRBD2 agrees at 9 bases. With V trimmed by 4 bases and J by 2 bases, 4 bases remained unmatched. Germline V gene sequence: CDR1 SGHRS, CDR2 YFSETQ. The CDR3 runs 14 residues. The CDR3: CASSPGLAPYEQYF. The DNA of the CDR3 is TGCGCCAGCAGCCCCGGACTAGCGCCCTACGAGCAGTACTTC.

The genes are TRBV7-9 and TRBJ1-1, with D tentatively TRBD1 (6 bases). Germline lookup yields CDR1 SEHNR and CDR2 FQNEAQ (reference sequence). This CDR3 contains 15 residues. Trimming took off 3 bases at V and 3 bases at J, with 14 bases between the two ends. The chain's CDR3 is CASSFAQGRDTEAFF. The CDR3, as DNA: TGTGCCAGCAGCTTCGCCCAGGGGCGGGACACTGAAGCTTTCTTT.

Here the CDR3 reads CAWRGGGGNTDTQYF. Here the CDR3 DNA reads TGTGCCTGGAGGGGGGGCGGGGGGAACACAGATACGCAGTATTTT. The chain joins TRBV30 to TRBJ2-3; TRBD2 agrees at 8 bases. Per germline, CDR1 GTSNPN and CDR2 SVGIG (reference sequence). This CDR3 is 15 amino acids long. Germline trimming cut 3 bases from V and 2 bases from J; bases unmatched to any gene: 7. Full variable domain (outside the CDR3, taken from reference TRBV30 and TRBJ2-3): SQTIHQWPATLVQPVGSPLSLECTVEGTSNPNLYWYRQAAGRGLQLLFYSVGIGQISSEVPQNLSASRPQDRQFILSSKKLLLSDSGFYLCAWRGGGGNTDTQYFGPGTRLTVL.

The chain joins TRBV10-3 to TRBJ2-7; 9 bases line up with TRBD1. Germline V CDR1 and CDR2: ENHRY, SYGVKD. V shed 3 bases, J shed 3 bases, and the junction held 6 bases outside the gene matches. CDR3 length: 15 amino acids. The CDR3 is CAISESGTGRYEQYF. As DNA, the CDR3 is TGTGCCATCAGTGAATCGGGGACAGGGCGCTACGAGCAGTACTTC.

This rearrangement joins TRBV27 to TRBJ2-2; 8 bases are a match to TRBD1. J gave up 4 bases and V 6 bases, and 7 bases lay outside the gene matches. The CDR3 has 15 residues. CDR1 is MNHEY, CDR2 SMNVEV, per germline (reference sequence). This CDR3 reads CASRRQGYGTGELFF. Written as DNA, the CDR3 is TGTGCCAGCAGAAGACAGGGGTATGGCACCGGGGAGCTGTTTTTT.

The chain links TRBV5-1 to TRBJ1-5; D remains ambiguous. The V gene lost 5 bases and the J gene lost 5 bases, with 11 bases spanning the gap. CDR3 length equals 13 residues. Germline CDR1 SGHRS, CDR2 YFSETQ. CDR3 nucleotides: TGCGCCAGCAGGGAGGAGACTGATCAGCCCCAGCATTTT. Residues: CASREETDQPQHF.

This chain uses TRBV13 with TRBJ2-3; TRBD2 matches at 12 bases. Looked up from germline, CDR1 is PRHDT and CDR2 is FYEKMQ (reference sequence). Trimming took 4 bases from V and 0 from J; bases not matched to a gene: 5. This CDR3 contains 17 residues. CDR3 in DNA: TGTGCCAGCAGCTCATGGACTAGCGGGGAGAGCACAGATACGCAGTATTTT. It encodes CASSSWTSGESTDTQYF. Using reference TRBV13 and TRBJ2-3 for the parts outside the CDR3, the full variable domain is AAGVIQSPRHLIKEKRETATLKCYPIPRHDTVYWYQQGPGQDPQFLISFYEKMQSDKGSIPDRFSAQQFSDYHSELNMSSLELGDSALYFCASSSWTSGESTDTQYFGPGTRLTVL.

This chain connects TRBV27 to TRBJ2-7; D uncertain. The V gene lost 5 bases and the J gene lost 3 bases, with 8 bases spanning the gap. In germline, CDR1 is MNHEY, CDR2 SMNVEV (reference sequence). The CDR3 runs to 12 residues. DNA of the CDR3: TGTGCCAGCAGTAGACCGGGCTACGAGCAGTACTTC. This codes for CASSRPGYEQYF.

J is TRBJ1-2 and V is TRBV9; D uncertain. CDR1 is SGDLS, CDR2 YYNGEE, per germline. V was shortened by 6 bases and J by 2 bases, with 11 bases between the two germline ends. This CDR3 has 13 residues. This CDR3 is CASTDERNYGYTF. CDR3 DNA: TGTGCCAGCACCGATGAGAGGAACTATGGCTACACCTTC.

This chain connects TRBV5-8 to TRBJ2-3, with 8 bases fitting TRBD2. CDR1 is SGHTS, CDR2 YDEGEE, per germline. This CDR3 is 16 amino acids long. V was pared by 0 bases and J by 4 bases, with 7 bases of the junction left unmatched. The CDR3 DNA reads as TGTGCCAGCAGCTTGGGGTCCGGGGGGGCGTCAGATACGCAGTATTTT. Its translation: CASSLGSGGASDTQYF.

This sequence joins TRBV7-2 and TRBJ2-2; 8 nucleotides align to TRBD2. The V gene end was trimmed by 1 base and the J gene end by 4 bases; junction bases not matched to a gene: 5. Germline V lookup: CDR1 SGHTA, CDR2 FQGNSA. The CDR3 sequence is 16 residues long. In DNA, the CDR3 is TGTGCCAGCAGCTTAGGTGGACTAGCTAGCACCGGGGAGCTGTTTTTT. Its translation is CASSLGGLASTGELFF. The full variable domain, its missing parts supplied by reference TRBV7-2 and TRBJ2-2, is GAGVSQSPSNKVTEKGKDVELRCDPISGHTALYWYRQSLGQGLEFLIYFQGNSAPDKSGLPSDRFSAERTGGSVSTLTIQRTQQEDSAVYLCASSLGGLASTGELFFGEGSRLTVL.